What follows are 11 T cell receptor beta chains derived from one specimen sequenced in a study of CD8+ T cells in alopecia areata (dated by TCRdb to the late 2010s). Receptors were amplified or captured by the immunoSEQ multiplex PCR assay. For TCR sequencing, RNA was extracted from every sample and reverse transcribed into cDNA to serve as template. This is the immuneACCESS table as TCRdb keeps it, with only in-frame sequences that have V and J called. A part of the clones is gone; compared with another copy, unresolved V genes explain less than half, and the rest is unexplained. For this sample there are around 270,000 clones; about 62% appear just once. The ten largest clones add up to under 2% of the sample. What the time point label conveys for this sample: 20 to 30 weeks on oral tofacitinib. Interpreted using the paper, the treatment or condition label stands for: oral pan-JAK inhibitor, 5-10 mg twice daily.

Here the sequenced sample was CD4+ T cells sorted from blood, taken at week 24, from a patient treated with tofacitinib. The source is a human donor with alopecia areata.

The chain joins TRBV5-4 to TRBJ1-2; D may be TRBD1 (5 bases). The CDR3 contains 15 residues. V lost 3 bases, J lost 3 bases, and 15 bases lay in between. Germline assignment: CDR1 SGHNT and CDR2 YYREEE (reference sequence). The CDR3 coding sequence is TGTGCCAGCAGCTCGCGACAGACAGATCACTATGGCTACACCTTC. This codes for CASSSRQTDHYGYTF.

This clone is a singleton in its sample. The V and J genes are TRBV15 and TRBJ1-5; 8 nucleotides align to TRBD1. The CDR3 is made up of 14 amino acids. The junction had 5 bases not matched to a gene; V was cut back by 4 bases and J by 6 bases. From germline, CDR1 is LNHNV and CDR2 YYDKDF (reference sequence). CDR3 protein: CATSTQGGGQPQHF. CDR3 DNA sequence: TGTGCCACCAGCACACAGGGGGGTGGTCAGCCCCAGCATTTT.

The chain couples TRBV9 to TRBJ1-4; D is perhaps TRBD1 (5 bases). Trimming took off 4 bases at V and 0 bases at J, with 10 bases between the two ends. The germline V gene encodes CDR1 SGDLS and CDR2 YYNGEE. This CDR3 is 15 amino acids long. The CDR3 coding sequence is TGTGCCAGCAGCTGGGGGGATACAACTAATGAAAAACTGTTTTTT. It codes for CASSWGDTTNEKLFF.

The rearrangement joins TRBV27 to TRBJ2-1; TRBD2 matches at 10 bases. Losses at the gene ends were 3 bases for V and 5 bases for J; bases not matched to a gene: 4. The germline V gene has CDR1 MNHEY and CDR2 SMNVEV (reference sequence). This CDR3 contains 15 residues. The DNA for the CDR3 is TGTGCCAGCAGTTTCAGCGGGGGGGGTGACAATGAGCAGTTCTTC. It is translated as CASSFSGGGDNEQFF.

V is TRBV5-4 and J is TRBJ2-5; tentative D call: TRBD1 (5 bases). Germline CDR1 reads SGHNT; CDR2 reads YYREEE (reference sequence). Trimming cost V 0 bases and J 2 bases, with 8 bases left between them. The CDR3 sequence is 14 residues long. This CDR3 is CASSLVTGQETQYF. The CDR3 region has the DNA TGTGCCAGCAGCTTGGTAACAGGACAAGAGACCCAGTACTTC.

This clone was observed a few times. The chain has TRBV28 and TRBJ2-3; the D gene is possibly TRBD1 (5 bases). V lost 6 bases, J lost 2 bases, and 21 bases lay in between. The CDR3 is made up of 17 amino acids. Germline CDR1 reads MDHEN; CDR2 reads SYDVKM. Here the CDR3 reads CASRPGDRFFFTDTQYF. DNA of the CDR3: TGTGCCAGCAGGCCTGGAGACAGATTTTTCTTCACAGATACGCAGTATTTT.

With regard to this clone: With a much larger clone just one base away, this may be a read error. V usage is TRBV10-3 and J usage is TRBJ2-3; D is unresolved. Per the germline V gene, CDR1 is ENHRY and CDR2 is SYGVKD. The CDR3 covers 15 residues. Trimming pared 11 bases from V and 1 base from J, leaving 19 bases between. The CDR3 coding sequence is TGTGCCTCCTCTGAGATACCCGTGGGCACAGATACGCAGTATTTT. Protein: CASSEIPVGTDTQYF.

The chain carries TRBV6-6 and TRBJ2-7; D might be TRBD1 (5 bases). This CDR3 has 12 residues. Germline CDR1 is MNHNY and CDR2 is SVGAGI (reference sequence). V was shortened by 6 bases and J by 2 bases, with 8 bases between the two germline ends. CDR3: CASRRTPYEQYF. The CDR3 DNA is TGTGCCAGCAGACGGACACCCTACGAGCAGTACTTC.

This clone was seen more than once but under ten times. V and J are TRBV2 and TRBJ2-3; 7 positions agree with TRBD1. The V segment lost 10 bases and the J segment 8 bases; nucleotides outside the gene matches: 6. CDR3 length equals 11 residues. Germline loops: CDR1 SNHLY, CDR2 FYNNEI. Here the CDR3 reads CATGQASTQYF. CDR3 DNA sequence: TGTGCCACCGGACAGGCGAGTACGCAGTATTTT. The whole variable domain, filled in from reference TRBV2 and TRBJ2-3, reads EPEVTQTPSHQVTQMGQEVILRCVPISNHLYFYWYRQILGQKVEFLVSFYNNEISEKSEIFDDQFSVERPDGSNFTLKIRSTKLEDSAMYFCATGQASTQYFGPGTRLTVL.

The sample holds a few counts of this clone. V and J are TRBV15 and TRBJ2-3; the match to TRBD1 covers 8 bases. V dropped 0 bases and J dropped 3; count of bases not matched to a gene: 8. This CDR3 has 17 residues. CDR1 and CDR2 (germline): LNHNV, YYDKDF (reference sequence). The CDR3 DNA is TGTGCCACCAGCAGAGACGGACAGGGAATGAAGACAGATACGCAGTATTTT. Encoded protein: CATSRDGQGMKTDTQYF.

This rearrangement joins TRBV18 to TRBJ1-2; D may be TRBD1 (5 bases). The germline V and J ends were trimmed by 3 bases and 2 bases, with 7 bases remaining between them. This CDR3 is 13 amino acids long. CDR1 KGHSH and CDR2 LQKENI come from the germline V gene. DNA for the CDR3: TGTGCCAGCTCACCCGGACAAAACTATGGCTACACCTTC. It translates to CASSPGQNYGYTF. Based on the CDR3 plus reference TRBV18 and TRBJ1-2, the full variable domain is NAGVMQNPRHLVRRRGQEARLRCSPMKGHSHVYWYRQLPEEGLKFMVYLQKENIIDESGMPKERFSAEFPKEGPSILRIQQVVRGDSAAYFCASSPGQNYGYTFGSGTRLTVV.